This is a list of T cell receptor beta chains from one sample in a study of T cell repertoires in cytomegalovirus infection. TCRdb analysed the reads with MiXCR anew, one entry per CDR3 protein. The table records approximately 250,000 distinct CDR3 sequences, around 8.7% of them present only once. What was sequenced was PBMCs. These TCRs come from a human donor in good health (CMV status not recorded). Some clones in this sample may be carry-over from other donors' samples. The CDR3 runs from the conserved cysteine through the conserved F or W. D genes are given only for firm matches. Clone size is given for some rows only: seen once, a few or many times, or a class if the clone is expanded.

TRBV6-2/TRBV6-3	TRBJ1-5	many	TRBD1	TGTGCCAGCAGTAACCGGGACAGTACTAATAGCAATCAGCCCCAGCATTTT	CASSNRDSTNSNQPQHF
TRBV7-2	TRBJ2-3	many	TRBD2	TGTGCCAGCAGCCGAAGACTAGCGGGGGCTAGCACAGATACGCAGTATTTT	CASSRRLAGASTDTQYF
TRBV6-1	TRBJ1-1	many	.	TGTGCCAGCAGCTCTCCCGGGACGTTTCTCTTT	CASSSPGTFLF
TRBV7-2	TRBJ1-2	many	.	TGTGCCAGCAGTTTACAGAGGAGAAACTATGGCTACACCTTC	CASSLQRRNYGYTF
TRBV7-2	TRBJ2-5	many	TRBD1	TGTGCCAGCAGCTTGGGGACAGGGGGAGAGACCCAGTACTTC	CASSLGTGGETQYF
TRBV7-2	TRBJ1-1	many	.	TGTGCCAGCAGCTTGGACATGGCTAGAACTGAAGCTTTCTTT	CASSLDMARTEAFF
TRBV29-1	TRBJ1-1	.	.	TGCAGCGTTGAAGAGTTCGCGGGCGGCACTGAAGCTTTCTTT	CSVEEFAGGTEAFF
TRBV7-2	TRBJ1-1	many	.	TGTGCCAGCAGCTTGCCGACGGTCTCTGAAGCTTTCTTT	CASSLPTVSEAFF
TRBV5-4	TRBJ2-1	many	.	TGTGCCAGCAGCGCCGGGCTCCCGGGTGAAAGTGAGCAGTTCTTC	CASSAGLPGESEQFF
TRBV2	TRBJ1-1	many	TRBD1	TGTGCCAGCAGACTCCGGGACAGGGGGACCACTGAAGCTTTCTTT	CASRLRDRGTTEAFF
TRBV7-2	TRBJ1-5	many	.	TGTGCCAGCAGTTTGGGGATACTGGGAAATCAGCCCCAGCATTTT	CASSLGILGNQPQHF
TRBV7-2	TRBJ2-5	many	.	TGTGCCAGCAGCTTAAACGTCCGAGAGACCCAGTACTTC	CASSLNVRETQYF
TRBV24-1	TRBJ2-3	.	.	TGTGCCACCAGTGATTTATCGGACGACACAGATACGCAGTATTTT	CATSDLSDDTDTQYF
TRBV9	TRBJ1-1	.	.	TGTGCCAGCAGCGTAGGTTCAGGTGGCCACACTGAAGCTTTCTTT	CASSVGSGGHTEAFF
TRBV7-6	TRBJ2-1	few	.	TGTGCCAGCAGCTTCGGGGATGAGCAGTTCTTC	CASSFGDEQFF
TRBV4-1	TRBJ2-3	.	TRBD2	TGCGCCAGCAGCCAACACGGGACTATCTTCACAGATACGCAGTATTTT	CASSQHGTIFTDTQYF
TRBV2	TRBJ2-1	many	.	TGTGCCAGCATCCCAGGGGGGACCAGGGGCAGTGAGCAGTTCTTC	CASIPGGTRGSEQFF
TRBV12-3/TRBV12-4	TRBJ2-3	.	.	TGTGCCAGCAGTCAGAGATATACGCAGTATTTT	CASSQRYTQYF
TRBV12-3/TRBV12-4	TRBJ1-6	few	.	TGTGCCAGCAGTGGGCTGACCTGGGGTTCACCCCTCCACTTT	CASSGLTWGSPLHF
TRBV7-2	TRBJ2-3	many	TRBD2	TGTGCCAGCAGCTTAGGAGGGGGCGGGGGGGCGCCAACAGATACGCAGTATTTT	CASSLGGGGGAPTDTQYF
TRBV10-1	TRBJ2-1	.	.	TGCGCCAGCAGTAGCCGGGACGGAGGCCCGTGGGATGAGCAGTTCTTC	CASSSRDGGPWDEQFF
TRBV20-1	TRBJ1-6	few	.	TGCAGTGCTAGAGTTAACATCGGTAATTCACCCCTCCACTTT	CSARVNIGNSPLHF
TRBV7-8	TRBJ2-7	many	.	TGTGCCAGCACTCTACGCCATTATCGGGCCCACGAGCAGTACTTC	CASTLRHYRAHEQYF
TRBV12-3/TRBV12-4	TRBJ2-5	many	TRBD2	TGTGCCAGCAGAGGAGTTAGCGGGGCAGAGACCCAGTACTTC	CASRGVSGAETQYF
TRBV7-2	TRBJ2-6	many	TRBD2	TGTGCCAGCAGCTTAGTTCTAGCGGGCCGCTCTGGGGCCAACGTCCTGACTTTC	CASSLVLAGRSGANVLTF
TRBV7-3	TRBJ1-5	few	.	TGTGCCAGCGCCACGGACAGAGATCAGCCCCAGCATTTT	CASATDRDQPQHF
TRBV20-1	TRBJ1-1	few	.	TGCAGTGCTCCGCCTCAGGGGAACACTGAAGCTTTCTTT	CSAPPQGNTEAFF
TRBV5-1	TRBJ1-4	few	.	TGCGCCAGCAGAAAAGGCGGAGGCAAAGCATCTAATGAAAAACTGTTTTTT	CASRKGGGKASNEKLFF
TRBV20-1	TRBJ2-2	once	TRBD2	TGCAGTGCTTCCGGGACTAGCGGATGGAACACCGGGGAGCTGTTTTTT	CSASGTSGWNTGELFF
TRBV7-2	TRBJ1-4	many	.	TGTGCCAGCAGCTTAAGGGGAGATTTAAATGAAAAACTGTTTTTT	CASSLRGDLNEKLFF
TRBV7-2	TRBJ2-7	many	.	TGTGCCAGCAGCTTAGATTGGGGGCGCATTTACGAGCAGTACTTC	CASSLDWGRIYEQYF
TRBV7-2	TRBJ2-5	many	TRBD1	TGTGCCAGCAGCTCCCGGGGGACAGGGTCGGGAGAGACCCAGTACTTC	CASSSRGTGSGETQYF
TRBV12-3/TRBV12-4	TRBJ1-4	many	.	TGTGCCAGCAGTCCCCCTATTTGGGAAAAACTGTTTTTT	CASSPPIWEKLFF
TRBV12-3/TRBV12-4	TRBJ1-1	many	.	TGTGCAGCCCTTCGGAGGGGTGGGGGAACTGAAGCTTTCTTT	CAALRRGGGTEAFF
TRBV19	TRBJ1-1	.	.	TGTGCCAGTAGTAAGCGGAACACTGAAGCTTTCTTT	CASSKRNTEAFF
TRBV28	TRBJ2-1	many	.	TGTGCCAGCAGTACGACTGGACCAGGCTCCTACAATGAGCAGTTCTTC	CASSTTGPGSYNEQFF
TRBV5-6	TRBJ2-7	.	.	TGTGCCAGCAGCCTGACAGGACCCGAGCAGTACTTC	CASSLTGPEQYF
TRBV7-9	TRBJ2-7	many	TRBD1	TGTGCCAGCAGCCATGACAGGGGAAGGGTCTACGAGCAGTACTTC	CASSHDRGRVYEQYF
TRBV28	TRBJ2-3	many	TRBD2	TGTGCCAGCAGTCGGACTAGCGGGGGGAGCACAGATACGCAGTATTTT	CASSRTSGGSTDTQYF
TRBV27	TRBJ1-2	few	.	TGTGCCGGATCAGTCAGGTACTATGGCTACACCTTC	CAGSVRYYGYTF
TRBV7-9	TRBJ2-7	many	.	TGTGCCAGCAGAACCTCAGGCGACGAGCAGTACTTC	CASRTSGDEQYF
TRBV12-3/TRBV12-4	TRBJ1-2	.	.	TGTGCCAGCAGTTGGTCGGACAGACCTAACTATGGCTACACCTTC	CASSWSDRPNYGYTF
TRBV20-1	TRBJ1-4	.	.	TGCAGTGCTAGTAGCGGGACACATGAAAAACTGTTTTTT	CSASSGTHEKLFF
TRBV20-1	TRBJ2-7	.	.	TGCAGTGCTAGAGAAACATACGAGCAGTACTTC	CSARETYEQYF
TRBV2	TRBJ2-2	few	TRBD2	TGTGCCAGCCGGGACTACGGTTTCGGGGAGCTGTTTTTT	CASRDYGFGELFF
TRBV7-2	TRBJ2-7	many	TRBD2	TGTGCCAGCAGCTTAGTCCCAGCGGGAGGGCCGGGGGAGCAGTACTTC	CASSLVPAGGPGEQYF
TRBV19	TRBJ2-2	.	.	TGTGCCAGCAGAAGTGGCAGGGCGGCCGGGGAGCTGTTTTTT	CASRSGRAAGELFF
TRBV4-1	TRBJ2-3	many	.	TGCGCCAGCAGCCAAGAACTGGGGACATACCCCACATATACGCAGTATTTT	CASSQELGTYPTYTQYF
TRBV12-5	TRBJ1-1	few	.	TGTGCTAGTGACTTTAGGGGTGAAACCCAGGCTGAAGCTTTCTTT	CASDFRGETQAEAFF
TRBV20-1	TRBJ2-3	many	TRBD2	TGCAGTGCTACCAGCCCGGGAAGGAGCGGGGGGGATACGCAGTATTTT	CSATSPGRSGGDTQYF
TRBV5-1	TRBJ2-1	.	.	TGCGCCAGCAGCCCGGAGGGACTGAGCGGGTCTGAGCAGTTCTTC	CASSPEGLSGSEQFF
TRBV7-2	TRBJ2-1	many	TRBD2	TGTGCCAGCAGGGGAGCGGGAGATATCAACAATGAGCAGTTCTTC	CASRGAGDINNEQFF
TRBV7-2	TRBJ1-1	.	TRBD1	TGTGCCAGCAGCACGGGACAGGGGGGATTTGCTGAAGCTTTCTTT	CASSTGQGGFAEAFF
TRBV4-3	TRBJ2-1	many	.	TGCGCCAGCAGCCAAGAGGGGGGTCTTCGGTACAATGAGCAGTTCTTC	CASSQEGGLRYNEQFF
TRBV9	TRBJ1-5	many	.	TGTGCCAGCAGCCCCGACCTAGGCAATCAGCCCCAGCATTTT	CASSPDLGNQPQHF
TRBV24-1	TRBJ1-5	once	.	TGTGCCACCAGTGTAGGGATAAGTGCGCAGCCCCAGCATTTT	CATSVGISAQPQHF
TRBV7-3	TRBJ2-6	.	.	TGTGCCAGCAGCCTCGCCACAGGGATCTCTGGGGCCAACGTCCTGACTTTC	CASSLATGISGANVLTF
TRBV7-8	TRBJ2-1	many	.	TGTGCCAGCAGCAGTAGGGGGGGTAGCTCCTACAATGAGCAGTTCTTC	CASSSRGGSSYNEQFF
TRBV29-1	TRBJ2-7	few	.	TGCAGCGTTGTAGAGAGATATAACGAGCAGTACTTC	CSVVERYNEQYF